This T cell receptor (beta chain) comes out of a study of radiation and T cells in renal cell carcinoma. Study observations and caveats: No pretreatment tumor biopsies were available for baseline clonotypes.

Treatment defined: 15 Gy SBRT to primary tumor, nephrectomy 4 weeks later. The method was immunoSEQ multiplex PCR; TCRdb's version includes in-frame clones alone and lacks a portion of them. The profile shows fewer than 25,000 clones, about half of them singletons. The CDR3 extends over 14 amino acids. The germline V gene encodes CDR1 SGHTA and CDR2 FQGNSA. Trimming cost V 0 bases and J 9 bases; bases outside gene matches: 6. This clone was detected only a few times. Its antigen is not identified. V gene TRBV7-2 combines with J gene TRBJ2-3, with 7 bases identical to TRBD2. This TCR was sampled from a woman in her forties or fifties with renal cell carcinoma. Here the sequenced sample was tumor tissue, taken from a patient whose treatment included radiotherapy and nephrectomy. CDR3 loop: CASSLARRERTQYF. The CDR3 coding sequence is TGTGCCAGCAGCTTAGCTAGGCGGGAGAGGACGCAGTATTTT. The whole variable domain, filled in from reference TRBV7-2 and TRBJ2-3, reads GAGVSQSPSNKVTEKGKDVELRCDPISGHTALYWYRQSLGQGLEFLIYFQGNSAPDKSGLPSDRFSAERTGGSVSTLTIQRTQQEDSAVYLCASSLARRERTQYFGPGTRLTVL.